These T cell receptor beta chains were read from a single sample in a study of blood T cells in healthy people across ages. One entry per CDR3 protein results from TCRdb running MiXCR on the 5' RACE reads. The sample consists of roughly 1.9 million distinct CDR3 sequences, about two fifths of them appearing once. The sequenced sample consisted of blood. These receptor sequences come from a human donor in good health. Each CDR3 is given with its conserved first and last residue. D genes are given only for firm matches. For some rows the clone size is stated as once, few or many, or as a class when expanded; others skip it.

j_call,d_call,clone_size,v_call,cdr3_nt,cdr3_aa
TRBJ2-7,.,.,TRBV4-2,TGTGCCAGCAGCCAAGATCATCGAGGACTGTACGAGCAGTACTTC,CASSQDHRGLYEQYF
TRBJ2-3,.,.,TRBV12-3/TRBV12-4,TGTGCTAGCAGTTTAATGGGGGGGGCGGCAGATACGCAGTATTTT,CASSLMGGAADTQYF
TRBJ2-6,.,.,TRBV4-2,TGTGCCAGCACCGAAACACCGGGGTCTGGGGCCAACGTCCTGACTTTC,CASTETPGSGANVLTF
TRBJ2-4,TRBD1,few,TRBV7-9,TGTGCCAGGATCTACAGGGGGATGAAGGAGCAGTACTTC,CARIYRGMKEQYF
TRBJ1-1,TRBD1,.,TRBV12-5,TGTGCTGGTGGTTCCTTCGGACAGGGCGATAGGACTGAAGCTTTCTTT,CAGGSFGQGDRTEAFF
TRBJ2-7,.,.,TRBV7-2,TGTGCCAGCAGCTTAGCCGCTAGGAACTACGAGCAGTACTTC,CASSLAARNYEQYF
TRBJ2-7,TRBD2,.,TRBV4-1,TGCGCCAGCAGCCAAGACCTATACGGGGCTAGCGGCACCTACGAGCAGTACTTC,CASSQDLYGASGTYEQYF
TRBJ1-1,.,.,TRBV3-1,TGTGCCAGCAGCCAGAGGGGGGCTAGAGCTTTCTTT,CASSQRGARAFF
TRBJ1-5,.,.,TRBV7-8,TGTGCCAGCAGCTTAGCGCAGGGATGGCAGCCCCAGCATTTT,CASSLAQGWQPQHF
TRBJ1-1,.,.,TRBV11-2,TGTGCCAGCAGCTTTGGGGGGCTTACTGAAGCTTTCTTT,CASSFGGLTEAFF
TRBJ1-3,TRBD1,.,TRBV7-6,TGTGCCAGCAGCTTAGGGGACAGGGCCTCTGGAAACACCATATATTTT,CASSLGDRASGNTIYF
TRBJ1-1,.,.,TRBV5-1,TGCGCCAGCAGCTCCTATGCGGTTAATGAAGCTTTCTTT,CASSSYAVNEAFF
TRBJ1-2,.,.,TRBV12-3/TRBV12-4,TGTGCCAGCAGTTACCGGGCTAATGAGGGCTACACCTTC,CASSYRANEGYTF
TRBJ2-3,.,few,TRBV20-1,TGCAGTGCTTTGAGGGAAATAGTCACAGATACGCAGTATTTT,CSALREIVTDTQYF
TRBJ2-7,TRBD1,few,TRBV20-1,TGCAGTGCTCCCACCCAGACAGGGCTCTCCTACGAGCAGTACTTC,CSAPTQTGLSYEQYF
TRBJ2-2,.,.,TRBV4-2,TGTGCCAGCAGCCAAGAAGGACACTTGAACACCGGGGAGCTGTTTTTT,CASSQEGHLNTGELFF
TRBJ2-1,.,.,TRBV9,TGTGCCAGCAGCGTCAGGACGGGTCTTGAGCAGTTCTTC,CASSVRTGLEQFF
TRBJ2-3,TRBD2,.,TRBV2,TGTGCCAGCACCGGGACTAGCGGTTTTAGCACAGATACGCAGTATTTT,CASTGTSGFSTDTQYF
TRBJ1-4,TRBD1,.,TRBV20-1,TGCAGTGCTAGGGCCGACAGGGGGCTCCCAAATGAAAAACTGTTTTTT,CSARADRGLPNEKLFF
TRBJ1-5,.,.,TRBV4-3,TGCGCCAGCAGTTTCGGGACACTCAATCAGCCCCAGCATTTT,CASSFGTLNQPQHF
TRBJ2-7,.,few,TRBV4-3,TGCGCCAGCAGCCGATCCCCCCGGGACGGGTCCTACGAGCAGTACTTC,CASSRSPRDGSYEQYF
TRBJ2-1,.,.,TRBV7-9,TGTGCCAGCAGCTCCGGGCCACTAGGGAATGAGCAGTTCTTC,CASSSGPLGNEQFF
TRBJ1-5,TRBD1,few,TRBV6-2/TRBV6-3,TGTGCCAGCAGTTTTCGCCAGGACAGGGGGCAGCATTTT,CASSFRQDRGQHF
TRBJ1-6,.,few,TRBV4-1,TGCGCCAGCAGGAGAGTTTTTATGAGCTCCTATAATTCACCCCTCCACTTT,CASRRVFMSSYNSPLHF
TRBJ2-2,.,.,TRBV7-2,TGTGCCAGCAGCTTCTCGGAGACCGGGGAGCTGTTTTTT,CASSFSETGELFF
TRBJ2-1,TRBD2,few,TRBV20-1,TGCAGTGCTAGAGCGCCGGGACTAGCCCCTGAGCAGTTCTTC,CSARAPGLAPEQFF
TRBJ2-4,TRBD1,.,TRBV20-1,TGCAGTGCTAAACAGGGGGGTAGCATTCAGTACTTC,CSAKQGGSIQYF
TRBJ2-7,TRBD1,.,TRBV28,TGTGCCAGCAGTGGATTCGGACAGGCGTACGAGCAGGACTTC,CASSGFGQAYEQDF
TRBJ1-1,.,.,TRBV29-1,TGCAGCGTTGGAAGGGGACACACTGAAGCTTTCTTT,CSVGRGHTEAFF
TRBJ2-5,TRBD2,.,TRBV7-6,TGTGCCAGCAGCCACTACACTAGCGGGTCGGGACAGACCCAGTACTTC,CASSHYTSGSGQTQYF
TRBJ2-1,.,.,TRBV20-1,TGCAGTGCTAGAGATCCGCTAGTCAATGAGCAGTTCTTC,CSARDPLVNEQFF
TRBJ2-5,.,few,TRBV7-2,TGTGCCAGCAGCCCCTACATGGTTCAAGAGACCCAGTACTTC,CASSPYMVQETQYF
TRBJ1-1,.,.,TRBV11-1,TGTGCCAGCAGCGCCAACAGTTTTTGGAACACTGAAGCTTTCTTT,CASSANSFWNTEAFF
TRBJ2-3,.,once,TRBV20-1,TGCAGTGCTAGTCCCTCGATAAATACGCAGTATTTT,CSASPSINTQYF
TRBJ2-1,.,.,TRBV6-5,TGTGCCCGCAGCCGACTAGAAGCGGAGACCCAGTTCTTC,CARSRLEAETQFF
TRBJ1-1,TRBD1,.,TRBV11-2,TGTGCCAGCAGCGGGGACAGTCCTTCAGAAGCTTTCTTT,CASSGDSPSEAFF
TRBJ2-1,TRBD2,.,TRBV20-1,TGCAGTGCTAGAGATCGAGCGACTAGCGGGGGCCCGAGCTCCTACAATGAGCAGTTCTTC,CSARDRATSGGPSSYNEQFF
TRBJ2-3,TRBD2,.,TRBV5-1,TGCGCCAGCACTTTTGGGACTAGCGGGGAAGATACGCAGTATTTT,CASTFGTSGEDTQYF
TRBJ2-6,TRBD1,few,TRBV7-2,TGTGCCAGCAGCCCGATACGACAGGGCTTTCGCTCTGGGGCCAACGTCCTGACTTTC,CASSPIRQGFRSGANVLTF
TRBJ2-7,TRBD2,.,TRBV29-1,TGCAGCGCCGAGGGACTAGCGGGGCGCCTGGGGCAGTACTTC,CSAEGLAGRLGQYF
TRBJ2-1,.,.,TRBV5-1,TGCGCCAGCAACTTGGCCCAGGGAGACGGCTACAATGAGCAGTTCTTC,CASNLAQGDGYNEQFF